This T cell receptor (beta chain) originates from a study of blood T cell repertoires in COVID-19. Study summary: Sites across the United States, Italy and Spain contributed samples from acute and convalescent COVID-19.

In the original analysis: Amplification of reference gene primers provided the estimated nucleated cell counts. The method was immunoSEQ multiplex PCR; TCRdb's version includes in-frame clones alone and lacks a portion of them. From that table come the V and J calls and clone size; the DNA was used to work out D and trimming. The sample has under 250,000 clones, approximately 80% seen once. Germline CDR1 MDHEN, CDR2 SYDVKM. Trimming stripped 3 bases from V and 7 bases from J, with 19 bases between. The CDR3 sequence is 16 residues long. The TCR comes from a man at least 80 years old with acute or convalescent COVID-19. The chain couples TRBV28 to TRBJ1-5, with D perhaps matching TRBD1 (6 bases). Material for sequencing was peripheral blood. CDR3: CASSFNRAGVGQPQHF. DNA of the CDR3: TGTGCCAGCAGTTTCAATCGTGCAGGGGTTGGGCAGCCCCAGCATTTT. Supplemented by reference TRBV28 and TRBJ1-5, the full variable domain reads DVKVTQSSRYLVKRTGEKVFLECVQDMDHENMFWYRQDPGLGLRLIYFSYDVKMKEKGDIPEGYSVSREKKERFSLILESASTNQTSMYLCASSFNRAGVGQPQHFGDGTRLSIL.